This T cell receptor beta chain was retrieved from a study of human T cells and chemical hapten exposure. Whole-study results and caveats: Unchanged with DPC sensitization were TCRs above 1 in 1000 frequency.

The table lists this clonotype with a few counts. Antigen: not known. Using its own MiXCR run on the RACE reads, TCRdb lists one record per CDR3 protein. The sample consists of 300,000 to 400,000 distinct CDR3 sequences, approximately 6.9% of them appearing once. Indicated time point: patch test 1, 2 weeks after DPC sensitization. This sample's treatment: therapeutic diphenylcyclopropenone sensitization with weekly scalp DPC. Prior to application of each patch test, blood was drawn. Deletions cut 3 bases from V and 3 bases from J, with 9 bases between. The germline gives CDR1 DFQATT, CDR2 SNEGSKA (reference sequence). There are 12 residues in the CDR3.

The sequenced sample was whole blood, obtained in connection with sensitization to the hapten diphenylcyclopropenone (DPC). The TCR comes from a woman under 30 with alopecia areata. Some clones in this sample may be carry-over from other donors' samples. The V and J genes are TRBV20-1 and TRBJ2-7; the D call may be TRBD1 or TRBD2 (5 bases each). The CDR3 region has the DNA TGCAGTGCTAGTGGGGACGGCTACGAGCAGTACTTC. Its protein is CSASGDGYEQYF.